Following are 17 T cell receptor beta chains from one sample sequenced in a study of control samples from healthy donors and cancer patients. Sequencing used immunoSEQ multiplex PCR; TCRdb keeps in-frame clones, though not all of them. This table has around 96,000 clones, 85% to 95% appearing once. Input material: blood. Every receptor here comes from a man in his late teens or twenties in good health.

This chain joins TRBV7-2 and TRBJ1-3, with unresolved D. CDR1 is SGHTA and CDR2 is FQGNSA in the germline V gene. V was shortened by 5 bases and J by 0 bases, with 11 bases between the two germline ends. The CDR3 length is 15 residues. For the CDR3, the DNA is TGTGCCAGCAGCAACAGCCCGATCTCTGGAAACACCATATATTTT. Translation gives CASSNSPISGNTIYF. The full variable domain, rest sourced from reference TRBV7-2 and TRBJ1-3, is GAGVSQSPSNKVTEKGKDVELRCDPISGHTALYWYRQSLGQGLEFLIYFQGNSAPDKSGLPSDRFSAERTGGSVSTLTIQRTQQEDSAVYLCASSNSPISGNTIYFGEGSWLTVV.

DNA for the CDR3: TGTGCCACGATTGCCGGGACCAATGAGCAGTTCTTC. Its protein product is CATIAGTNEQFF. This chain uses TRBV27 with TRBJ2-1; D possibly matches TRBD1 or TRBD2 (5 bases each). V was trimmed by 10 bases and J by 6 bases, leaving 13 bases between them. Germline assignment: CDR1 MNHEY and CDR2 SMNVEV (reference sequence). This CDR3 comprises 12 residues.

V and J are TRBV5-4 and TRBJ2-5; TRBD1 is a possible D gene (6 bases). This CDR3 has 14 residues. CDR1 is SGHNT and CDR2 is YYREEE in the germline V gene (reference sequence). The ends were cut back, 3 bases at V and 0 bases at J, with 9 bases in the middle. DNA for the CDR3: TGTGCCAGCAGCTCCGGACAGTACCAAGAGACCCAGTACTTC. It yields the protein CASSSGQYQETQYF.

Here the CDR3 DNA reads TGTGCCAGCAGTTTTCGAGAGTTCACTGAAGCTTTCTTT. Translated, it gives CASSFREFTEAFF. The chain is built from TRBV12-3 or TRBV12-4 and TRBJ1-1; D ambiguous. This CDR3 spans 13 amino acids. Trimming took 3 bases from V and 4 from J, leaving 9 bases between them.

The chain employs TRBV28 and TRBJ1-2; a weak D match, TRBD1 (5 bases). This CDR3 is built from 12 residues. V lost 7 bases and J lost 7, with 13 bases in between. Per the germline V gene, CDR1 is MDHEN and CDR2 is SYDVKM. This CDR3 reads CASTTQAGGYTF. CDR3 coding DNA: TGTGCCAGCACCACACAGGCGGGTGGCTACACCTTC.

The chain combines TRBV6-6 with TRBJ1-2; D call uncertain. Germline CDR1 and CDR2: MNHNY and SVGAGI (reference sequence). Trimming took 5 bases from V and 0 from J, leaving 7 bases between them. This CDR3 region has 13 residues. CDR3 nucleotides: TGTGCCAGCAGTAGTGATTCTAACTATGGCTACACCTTC. It codes for CASSSDSNYGYTF.

Concerning this clone: The same CDR3 also results from other DNA sequences found in this sample. This sequence joins TRBV19 and TRBJ2-7; maybe TRBD2 (6 bases). In germline, CDR1 is LNHDA, CDR2 SQIVND (reference sequence). Trimming left V 4 bases short and J 4 bases short, with 11 bases between. The CDR3 has 13 amino acids. The CDR3 sequence: CASSTGTLYEQYF. CDR3 sequence (DNA): TGTGCCAGTAGTACCGGGACTCTGTACGAGCAGTACTTC.

The rearrangement uses TRBV5-8 and TRBJ1-2; possible D gene TRBD1, 5 bases. Between the trimmed V and J ends, which lost 6 bases and 8 bases, there was a span of 11 bases. This CDR3 has 11 amino acids. Germline loops: CDR1 SGHTS, CDR2 YDEGEE. The CDR3 sequence is CASTLRVGYTF. CDR3 DNA: TGTGCCAGCACCCTCAGGGTGGGCTACACCTTC.

J is TRBJ2-3 and V is TRBV30, with D perhaps TRBD1 (6 bases). V was shortened by 1 base and J by 2 bases, with 13 bases between the two germline ends. This CDR3 has 15 amino acids. Germline lookup yields CDR1 GTSNPN and CDR2 SVGIG (reference sequence). The DNA for the CDR3 is TGTGCCTGGAGTGCGGACAGCCCGAACACAGATACGCAGTATTTT. Protein product: CAWSADSPNTDTQYF.

The chain couples TRBV11-2 to TRBJ1-2; 7 nucleotides agree with TRBD1. The length of the CDR3 is 19 residues. Germline lookup yields CDR1 SGHAT and CDR2 FQNNGV. V shed 5 bases and J 5 bases; nucleotides not matched to a gene: 23. CDR3: CASSGYRGIGGPATYGYTF. CDR3 nucleotide sequence: TGTGCCAGCAGCGGATACAGGGGTATCGGTGGCCCAGCGACGTATGGCTACACCTTC. Drawing the rest from reference TRBV11-2 and TRBJ1-2, the complete variable domain is EAGVAQSPRYKIIEKRQSVAFWCNPISGHATLYWYQQILGQGPKLLIQFQNNGVVDDSQLPKDRFSAERLKGVDSTLKIQPAKLEDSAVYLCASSGYRGIGGPATYGYTFGSGTRLTVV.

The V and J genes are TRBV4-1 and TRBJ2-1; 7 bases match TRBD2. Germline V gives CDR1 MGHRA, CDR2 YSYEKL. The CDR3 extends over 16 amino acids. The trim removed 3 bases at V and 3 bases at J, leaving 8 bases unmatched. This CDR3 is CASSHPRTRFYNEQFF. Written as DNA, the CDR3 is TGCGCCAGCAGCCACCCCCGGACTAGATTCTACAATGAGCAGTTCTTC.

V and J are TRBV11-2 and TRBJ1-2; no clear D gene. The CDR3 length is 17 residues. The V gene's germline CDR1 is SGHAT and CDR2 FQNNGV. V gave up 0 bases and J gave up 4 bases, with 18 bases separating them. CDR3 sequence: CASSLDQADLTAYGYTF. As DNA, the CDR3 is TGTGCCAGCAGCTTAGATCAAGCTGACCTCACGGCCTATGGCTACACCTTC.

The genes are TRBV18 and TRBJ1-6; TRBD1 might be the D (5 bases). The CDR3 is made up of 15 amino acids. CDR1 is KGHSH and CDR2 is LQKENI in the germline V gene. V gave up 1 base and J gave up 9 bases, with 13 bases separating them. The CDR3 DNA sequence: TGTGCCAGCTCACCACTTTTAGGGGTAGGTTCACCCCTCCACTTT. Amino acid sequence: CASSPLLGVGSPLHF.

The genes are TRBV7-8 and TRBJ2-1; 9 bases match TRBD1. Per the germline V gene, CDR1 is SGHVS and CDR2 is FQNEAQ. V dropped 1 base and J dropped 8; count of bases not matched to a gene: 15. The CDR3 runs 18 residues. The CDR3 DNA reads TGTGCCAGCAGCTTAGAGAAGTACCGGGACAGGGTCGAGGATGAGCAGTTCTTC. Its translation is CASSLEKYRDRVEDEQFF.

The chain uses TRBV4-1 and TRBJ2-7, with 9 bases fitting TRBD2. Trimming at V came to 6 bases and at J to 1 base, leaving 13 bases not matched to a gene. Germline-derived CDR1 and CDR2 are MGHRA and YSYEKL. The CDR3 spans 17 residues. The CDR3 DNA reads as TGCGCCAGCAGGTCCGTTGGGGGCGGGAGGGGGTCCTACGAGCAGTACTTC. Translation: CASRSVGGGRGSYEQYF.

The chain combines TRBV2 with TRBJ1-1; D possibly corresponds to TRBD1 (6 bases). The germline V gene encodes CDR1 SNHLY and CDR2 FYNNEI. With 8 bases removed from V and 0 bases from J, the gap between germline ends came to 16 bases. The CDR3 length is 15 residues. This CDR3 reads CASSVGQPMNTEAFF. The CDR3 coding sequence is TGTGCCAGCTCCGTAGGACAGCCCATGAACACTGAAGCTTTCTTT.

The chain recombines TRBV7-2 with TRBJ1-6; a possible D gene is TRBD1 (6 bases). There are 13 residues in the CDR3. The germline CDR1 and CDR2 sequences are SGHTA and FQGNSA. V lost 5 bases and J lost 7, with 9 bases in between. DNA for the CDR3: TGTGCCAGCAGCGTACAGGGAAATTCACCCCTCCACTTT. As protein: CASSVQGNSPLHF.